This T cell receptor (beta chain) appears in the sequencing data of a study of CD8+ T cells in alopecia areata. Whole-study context: Treatment comprised oral tofacitinib, 5 to 10 mg twice daily, in treated patients. General observations from the study: In scalp samples, resident alphabeta T cells of normal skin are also sequenced. Lesional scalp, especially alopecia totalis/universalis, showed higher clonality than normal scalp.

The length of the CDR3 is 15 residues. From germline, CDR1 is SGHRS and CDR2 YFSETQ. V gave up 4 bases and J gave up 0 bases; unmatched junction bases: 3. RNA was extracted and reverse transcribed into cDNA as the sequencing template. TCRdb's table, derived via immunoSEQ multiplex PCR, lists solely in-frame clones and lacks some. The sample yields tens of thousands of clones, approximately 58% seen once. Researchers took lesional scalp punch biopsies and peripheral blood from people who were alopecia areata patients. A note on this clone: The target antigen is unknown.

The chain carries TRBV5-1 and TRBJ2-3; TRBD2 matches at 9 bases. The receptor's source is a human donor with alopecia areata. Sequenced here: CD8+ T cells sorted from blood, sampled at week 0. CDR3 loop: CASSEGTSSTDTQYF. CDR3 DNA: TGCGCCAGCAGCGAAGGGACTAGCAGCACAGATACGCAGTATTTT.